The rows below give T cell receptor beta chains drawn from one sample of a study of regulatory T cells in long-lasting Graves disease. TCRdb recomputed calls from the multiplex PCR reads with MiXCR, one row per CDR3 protein. The sample lists under 450,000 distinct CDR3 sequences, 23% occurring once. This material consisted of peripheral blood mononuclear cells (PBMCs), taken when the disease was refractory, from a patient treated with antithyroid drugs. These TCRs come from a woman in her thirties or forties with Graves disease. CDR3s include the opening cysteine and the closing phenylalanine or tryptophan.

j_call v_call cdr3_length cdr3_aa
TRBJ2-1 TRBV7-3 19 CASSLDSGLAGRSYNEQFF
TRBJ2-2 TRBV2 16 CASSFGQGIDTGELFF
TRBJ2-5 TRBV9 14 CASSVRADQETQYF
TRBJ2-4 TRBV28 14 CASSLRTGENIQYF
TRBJ1-6 TRBV7-3 14 CASSFRDRGSPLHF
TRBJ2-7 TRBV6-1 12 CASSEKSYEQYF
TRBJ2-5 TRBV4-1 16 CASSQDPGQGQETQYF
- TRBV28 14 CASSSETVQETQYF
TRBJ1-2 TRBV4-1 16 CASSPREGSLDYGYTF
TRBJ2-7 TRBV5-5 12 CASSLTVYEQYF
TRBJ2-2 TRBV13 14 CASSFNGWTGELFF
TRBJ2-2 TRBV6-1 13 CASGNSPSGELFF
TRBJ2-2 TRBV3-1 14 CASSQTWNTGELFF
TRBJ1-2 TRBV10-2 14 CASSDRASNYGYTF
TRBJ2-7 TRBV7-2 13 CASSSSGADEQYF
TRBJ2-7 TRBV12-5 17 CASGLVGGGQATYEQYF
TRBJ2-5 TRBV25-1 17 CASSPGGLAGGRGTQYF
TRBJ1-5 TRBV7-9 12 CASRQGVQPQHF